Shown below are 6 T cell receptor beta chains from a single sample sequenced in a study of vaccination and CD4 T cells after COVID-19. Their target antigens are unknown. With the Oncomine TCR Beta short-read assay, DNA from cultured CD4+ T cells was sequenced. TCRdb reprocessed the PCR reads with MiXCR, giving one entry per CDR3 protein. The table lists about 19,000 distinct CDR3 sequences, around 48% of them singletons, with approximately 4% in the top ten. Treatment given: approximately 10-day PBMC culture with coronavirus spike peptide pools or control peptides (ViraFEST assay). Sequenced material: CD4+ T cells from blood, cultured in vitro. Receptor source: a human donor who had recovered from COVID-19.

V is TRBV19 and J is TRBJ2-1; D call uncertain. V was cut by 0 bases and J by 0 bases, with 6 bases left in between. CDR3 length equals 15 residues. CDR1 and CDR2 from the germline V gene are LNHDA and SQIVND (reference sequence). CDR3 protein: CASSIEGSSYNEQFF. CDR3 DNA sequence: TGTGCCAGTAGTATAGAGGGTAGCTCCTACAATGAGCAGTTCTTC. Combining the CDR3 with reference TRBV19 and TRBJ2-1 gives the whole variable domain DGGITQSPKYLFRKEGQNVTLSCEQNLNHDAMYWYRQDPGQGLRLIYYSQIVNDFQKGDIAEGYSVSREKKESFPLTVTSAQKNPTAFYLCASSIEGSSYNEQFFGPGTRLTVL.

This chain connects TRBV6-5 to TRBJ1-2; 7 bases match TRBD1. The length of the CDR3 is 16 residues. Germline trimming cut 2 bases from V and 8 bases from J; bases unmatched to any gene: 14. Germline CDR1 is MNHEY and CDR2 is SVGAGI. CDR3 DNA sequence: TGTGCCAGCAGTTACGGGGGGGCACAGGGGAAGGGAGGCTACACCTTC. This translates into CASSYGGAQGKGGYTF.

This clonotype was observed a single time. The rearrangement uses TRBV4-2 and TRBJ1-2; TRBD1 might be the D (6 bases). Germline CDR1 LGHNA, CDR2 YNFKEQ. Trimming left V 3 bases short and J 8 bases short, with 10 bases between. The CDR3 is 12 residues long. DNA for the CDR3: TGTGCCAGCAGCCACCAACAGGGAGGCTACACCTTC. Its translation: CASSHQQGGYTF.

This sequence joins TRBV7-2 and TRBJ2-1, with 10 bases that match TRBD1. The DNA end favors TRBJ2-7, so the J call may be wrong. Germline-derived CDR1 and CDR2 are SGHTA and FQGNSA. This CDR3 has 17 amino acids. CDR3 sequence (DNA): TGTGCCAGCAGCCCCTACAAGTCCGGGACAGGGGTCGACGAGCAGTACTTC. It is translated as CASSPYKSGTGVDEQYF.

This chain joins TRBV5-5 and TRBJ2-2; D is unresolved. CDR1 and CDR2 (germline): SGHKS, YYEKEE (reference sequence). This CDR3 spans 14 amino acids. Trimming cost V 0 bases and J 5 bases, with 8 bases left between them. The CDR3 region has the DNA TGTGCCAGCAGCTTGGCCTCAGCTACCGGGGAGCTGTTTTTT. Protein: CASSLASATGELFF.

CDR3 loop: CASSSMYMGQGTYNEQFF. The CDR3 bases are TGTGCCAGCTCATCGATGTATATGGGACAGGGAACCTACAATGAGCAGTTCTTC. The chain combines TRBV18 with TRBJ2-1; TRBD1 agrees at 9 bases. This CDR3 comprises 18 residues. V shed 5 bases and J 2 bases; nucleotides not matched to a gene: 13. Germline-derived CDR1 and CDR2 are KGHSH and LQKENI.